The 9 T cell receptor beta chains reported below all come from one sample, sequenced in a study of CD8+ T cells in alopecia areata. Noted treatment: oral pan-JAK inhibitor, 5-10 mg twice daily. Following extraction, RNA underwent reverse transcription to cDNA, which served as the sequencing template. The protocol was immunoSEQ multiplex PCR, while the TCRdb copy is restricted to in-frame clones and leaves out a portion. Of about 220,000 clones listed, 50% to 60% were seen once; the top ten hold 1.6%. Sample: CD4+ T cells sorted from blood, taken at week 4, from a patient treated with tofacitinib. The source is a human donor with alopecia areata.

The J gene is TRBJ2-3, the V gene TRBV11-2, with D perhaps assigned TRBD1 or TRBD2 (6 bases each). The CDR3 loop spans 16 amino acids. Per the germline V gene, CDR1 is SGHAT and CDR2 is FQNNGV. The germline V and J ends were trimmed by 10 bases and 6 bases, with 26 bases remaining between them. The CDR3 spells CATGGGTSPGRDTQYF. The CDR3 DNA reads as TGTGCCACCGGTGGGGGCACTAGCCCTGGAAGGGATACGCAGTATTTT. The variable domain in full, with the rest retrieved from reference TRBV11-2 and TRBJ2-3, is EAGVAQSPRYKIIEKRQSVAFWCNPISGHATLYWYQQILGQGPKLLIQFQNNGVVDDSQLPKDRFSAERLKGVDSTLKIQPAKLEDSAVYLCATGGGTSPGRDTQYFGPGTRLTVL.

This sequence joins TRBV5-1 and TRBJ1-1, with D maybe TRBD1 (6 bases). Germline V gene data show CDR1 as SGHRS and CDR2 as YFSETQ. The CDR3 spans 15 residues. V lost 4 bases, J lost 0 bases, and 13 bases lay in between. The CDR3 region is CASSKMGQLNTEAFF. CDR3 in DNA: TGCGCCAGCAGCAAGATGGGACAACTGAACACTGAAGCTTTCTTT.

Concerning this clone itself: One junction end disagrees with the germline gene, perhaps due to a read error. J is TRBJ2-7 and V is TRBV7-6; TRBD1 aligns across 8 bases. In germline, CDR1 is SGHVS, CDR2 FNYEAQ. The CDR3 contains 13 residues. DNA for the CDR3: TGTGCCAGCAGCTTAGGGACAGGGAATCGACTTCACTTC. Residues: CASSLGTGNRLHF.

This clone was observed once. The V call is TRBV4-3, the J call TRBJ2-3; D is unclear. Trimming took 0 bases from V and 6 from J, leaving 7 bases between them. CDR3 length equals 13 residues. Per the germline V gene, CDR1 is LGHNA and CDR2 is YSLEER. CDR3 nucleotide sequence: TGCGCCAGCAGCCAAGATGGTCGGGATACGCAGTATTTT. It encodes CASSQDGRDTQYF.

This clone was seen only a few times. The chain combines TRBV2 with TRBJ2-2, with 7 bases matching TRBD1. The trim removed 3 bases at V and 0 bases at J, leaving 1 base unmatched. CDR1 is SNHLY, CDR2 FYNNEI, per germline. The CDR3 is 15 amino acids. CDR3 bases: TGTGCCAGCAGTGAGGGGACAGCGAACACCGGGGAGCTGTTTTTT. This encodes CASSEGTANTGELFF.

The J gene is TRBJ2-1, the V gene TRBV5-1, with 8 nucleotides matching TRBD2. The length of the CDR3 is 15 residues. With V trimmed by 4 bases and J by 2 bases, 5 bases remained unmatched. Germline lookup yields CDR1 SGHRS and CDR2 YFSETQ. The CDR3 region has the DNA TGCGCCAGCAGCGCGGACGGGGGGGCCTACAATGAGCAGTTCTTC. This sequence encodes CASSADGGAYNEQFF.

This chain uses TRBV29-1 with TRBJ1-1; D remains ambiguous. Germline-derived CDR1 and CDR2 are SQVTM and ANQGSEA. The V and J ends lost 4 bases and 1 base respectively, with 13 bases between them. This CDR3 contains 14 residues. In nucleotides, the CDR3 is TGCAGCGTTGCAAAGCTGACCCCGAACACTGAAGCTTTCTTT. This translates into CSVAKLTPNTEAFF.

The V gene is TRBV6-5, the J gene TRBJ1-5, with a tentative D call TRBD1 (5 bases). Germline V gives CDR1 MNHEY, CDR2 SVGAGI. The CDR3 consists of 13 residues. V lost 2 bases, J lost 5 bases, and 7 bases lay in between. The CDR3 DNA follows: TGTGCCAGCAGTTACACAGGCTATCAGCCCCAGCATTTT. It yields the protein CASSYTGYQPQHF.

The J gene is TRBJ2-7, the V gene TRBV29-1, with 10 nucleotides matching TRBD1. Per the germline V gene, CDR1 is SQVTM and CDR2 is ANQGSEA. Germline trimming cut 6 bases from V and 4 bases from J; bases unmatched to any gene: 6. The CDR3 consists of 13 residues. CDR3 nucleotide sequence: TGCAGCGTCGCGGGACAGGGGAAGTACGAGCAGTACTTC. It yields the protein CSVAGQGKYEQYF.